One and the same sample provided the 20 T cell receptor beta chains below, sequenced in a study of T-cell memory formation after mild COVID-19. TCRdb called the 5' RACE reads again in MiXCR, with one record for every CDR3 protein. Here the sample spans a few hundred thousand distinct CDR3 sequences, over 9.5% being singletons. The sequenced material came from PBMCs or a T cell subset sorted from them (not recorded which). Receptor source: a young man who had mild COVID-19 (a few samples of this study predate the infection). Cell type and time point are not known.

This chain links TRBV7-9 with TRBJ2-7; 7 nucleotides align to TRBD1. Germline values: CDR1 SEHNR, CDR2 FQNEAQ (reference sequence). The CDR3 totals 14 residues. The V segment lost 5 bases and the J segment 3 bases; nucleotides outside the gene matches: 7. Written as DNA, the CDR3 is TGTGCCAGCAGCCCCCGGGACAGCGGCTACGAGCAGTACGTC. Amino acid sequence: CASSPRDSGYEQYV.

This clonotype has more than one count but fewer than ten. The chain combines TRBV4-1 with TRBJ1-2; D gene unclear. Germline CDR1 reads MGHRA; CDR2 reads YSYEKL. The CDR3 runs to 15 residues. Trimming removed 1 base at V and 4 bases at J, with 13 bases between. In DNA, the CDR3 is TGCGCCAGCAGCCAAGCAGCCGGTTTCTCCTATGGCTACACCTTC. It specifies CASSQAAGFSYGYTF.

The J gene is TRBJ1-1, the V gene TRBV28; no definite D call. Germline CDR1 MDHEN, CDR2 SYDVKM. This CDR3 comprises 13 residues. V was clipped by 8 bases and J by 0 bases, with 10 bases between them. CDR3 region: CASEYLLNTEAFF. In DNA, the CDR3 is TGTGCCAGCGAGTATCTTCTGAACACTGAAGCTTTCTTT.

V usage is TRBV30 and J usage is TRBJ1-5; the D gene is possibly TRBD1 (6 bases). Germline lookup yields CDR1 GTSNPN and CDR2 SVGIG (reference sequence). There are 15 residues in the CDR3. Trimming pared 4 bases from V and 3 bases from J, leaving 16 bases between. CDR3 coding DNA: TGTGCCTGGATATCCCCGCAGGGGCACAATCAGCCCCAGCATTTT. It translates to CAWISPQGHNQPQHF.

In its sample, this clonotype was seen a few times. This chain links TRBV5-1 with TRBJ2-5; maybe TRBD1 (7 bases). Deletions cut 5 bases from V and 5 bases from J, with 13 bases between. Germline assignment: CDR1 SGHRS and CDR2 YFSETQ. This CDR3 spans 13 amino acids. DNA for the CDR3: TGCGCCAGCAGTTTCAGGGGGGACGAGACCCAGTACTTC. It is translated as CASSFRGDETQYF.

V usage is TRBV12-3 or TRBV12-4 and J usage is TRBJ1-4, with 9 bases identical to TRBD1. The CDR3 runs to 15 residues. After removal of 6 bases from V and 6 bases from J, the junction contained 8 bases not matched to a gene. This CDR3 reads CASSPSQGAYEKLFF. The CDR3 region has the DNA TGTGCCAGCAGCCCCTCACAGGGGGCCTATGAAAAACTGTTTTTT.

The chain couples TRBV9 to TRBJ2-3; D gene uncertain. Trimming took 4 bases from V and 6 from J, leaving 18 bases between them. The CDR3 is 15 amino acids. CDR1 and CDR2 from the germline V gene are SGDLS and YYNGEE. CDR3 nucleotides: TGTGCCAGCAGCCCCTGGTTGGGCGTCATGGATACGCAGTATTTT. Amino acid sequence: CASSPWLGVMDTQYF.

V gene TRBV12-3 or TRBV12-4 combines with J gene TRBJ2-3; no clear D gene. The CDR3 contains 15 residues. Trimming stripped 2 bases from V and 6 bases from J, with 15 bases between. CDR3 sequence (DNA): TGTGCCAGCAGTTTATTTTCCCGGGCCGGGGATACGCAGTATTTT. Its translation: CASSLFSRAGDTQYF.

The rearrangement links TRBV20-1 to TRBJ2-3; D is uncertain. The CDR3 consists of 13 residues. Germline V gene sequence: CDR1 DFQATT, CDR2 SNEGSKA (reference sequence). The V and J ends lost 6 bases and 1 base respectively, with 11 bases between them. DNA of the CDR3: TGCAGTGCAGACTTGGGCGGCACAGATACGCAGTATTTT. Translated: CSADLGGTDTQYF.

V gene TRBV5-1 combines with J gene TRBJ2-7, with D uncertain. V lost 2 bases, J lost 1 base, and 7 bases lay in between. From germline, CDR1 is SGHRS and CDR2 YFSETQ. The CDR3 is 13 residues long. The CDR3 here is CASSFSGSYEQYF. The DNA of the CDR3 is TGCGCCAGCAGCTTCAGTGGTTCCTACGAGCAGTACTTC.

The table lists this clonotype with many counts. CDR3 coding DNA: TGTGCCAGCTCACCTAATCCCCCAACAGGCACAGATACGCAGTATTTT. Its translation is CASSPNPPTGTDTQYF. The chain couples TRBV18 to TRBJ2-3; D is ambiguous. Trimming pared 3 bases from V and 1 base from J, leaving 14 bases between. This CDR3 contains 16 residues. The germline V gene encodes CDR1 KGHSH and CDR2 LQKENI.

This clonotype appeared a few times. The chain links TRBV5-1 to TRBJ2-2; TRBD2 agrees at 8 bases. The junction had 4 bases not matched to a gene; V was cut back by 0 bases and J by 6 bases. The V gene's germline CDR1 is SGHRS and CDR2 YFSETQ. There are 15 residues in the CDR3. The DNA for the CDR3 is TGCGCCAGCAGCTTGGATCGGGGGGGTCCCGGGGAGCTGTTTTTT. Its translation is CASSLDRGGPGELFF.

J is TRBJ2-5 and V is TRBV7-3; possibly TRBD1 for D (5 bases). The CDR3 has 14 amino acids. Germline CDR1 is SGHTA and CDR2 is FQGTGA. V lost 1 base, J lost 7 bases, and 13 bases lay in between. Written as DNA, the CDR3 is TGTGCCAGCAGCTTAAATCTCGGGCAGGGGACCCAGTACTTC. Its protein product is CASSLNLGQGTQYF.

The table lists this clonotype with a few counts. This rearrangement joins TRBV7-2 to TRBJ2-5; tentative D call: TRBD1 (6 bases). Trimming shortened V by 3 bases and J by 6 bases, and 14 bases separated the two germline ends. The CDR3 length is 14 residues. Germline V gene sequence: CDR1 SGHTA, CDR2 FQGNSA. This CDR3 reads CASSFGWGHKTQYF. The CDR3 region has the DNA TGTGCCAGCAGCTTCGGCTGGGGGCATAAGACCCAGTACTTC.

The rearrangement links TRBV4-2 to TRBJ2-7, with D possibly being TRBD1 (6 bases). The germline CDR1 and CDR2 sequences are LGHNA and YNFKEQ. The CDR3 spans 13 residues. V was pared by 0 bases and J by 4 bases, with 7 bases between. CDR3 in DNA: TGTGCCAGCAGCCAAGACAGGGGTTACGAGCAGTACGTC. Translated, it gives CASSQDRGYEQYV.

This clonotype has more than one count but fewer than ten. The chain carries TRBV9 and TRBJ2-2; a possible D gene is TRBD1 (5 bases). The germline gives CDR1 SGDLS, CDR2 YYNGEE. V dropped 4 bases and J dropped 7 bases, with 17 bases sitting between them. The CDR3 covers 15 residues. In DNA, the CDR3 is TGTGCCAGCAGCCCCGTCATGGGGCCCCACGGGGAGCTGTTTTTT. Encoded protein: CASSPVMGPHGELFF.

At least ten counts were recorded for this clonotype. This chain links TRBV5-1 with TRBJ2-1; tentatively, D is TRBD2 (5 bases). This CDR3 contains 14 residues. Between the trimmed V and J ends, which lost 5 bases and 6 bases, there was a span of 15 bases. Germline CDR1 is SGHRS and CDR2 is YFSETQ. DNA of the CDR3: TGCGCCAGCAGTCTGGGGATCGAGGGCAATGAGCAGTTCTTC. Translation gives CASSLGIEGNEQFF. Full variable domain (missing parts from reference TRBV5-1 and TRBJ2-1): KAGVTQTPRYLIKTRGQQVTLSCSPISGHRSVSWYQQTPGQGLQFLFEYFSETQRNKGNFPGRFSGRQFSNSRSEMNVSTLELGDSALYLCASSLGIEGNEQFFGPGTRLTVL.

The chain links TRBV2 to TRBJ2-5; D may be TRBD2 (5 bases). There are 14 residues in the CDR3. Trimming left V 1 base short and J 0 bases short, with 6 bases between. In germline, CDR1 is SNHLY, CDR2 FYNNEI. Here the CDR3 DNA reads TGTGCCAGCAGTGAAGGGGAGTACCAAGAGACCCAGTACTTC. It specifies CASSEGEYQETQYF.

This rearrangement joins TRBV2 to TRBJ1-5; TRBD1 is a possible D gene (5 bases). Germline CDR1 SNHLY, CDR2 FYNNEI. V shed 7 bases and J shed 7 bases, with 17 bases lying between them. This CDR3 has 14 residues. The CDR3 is CASIYRPGEQPQHF. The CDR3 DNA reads TGTGCCAGCATCTATCGACCGGGGGAACAGCCCCAGCATTTT.

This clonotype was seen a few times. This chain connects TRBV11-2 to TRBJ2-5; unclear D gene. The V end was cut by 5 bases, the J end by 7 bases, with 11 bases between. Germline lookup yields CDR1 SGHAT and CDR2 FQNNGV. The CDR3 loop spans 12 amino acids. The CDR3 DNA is TGTGCCAGCAGCCTCCTATCGGGGACCCAGTACTTC. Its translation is CASSLLSGTQYF. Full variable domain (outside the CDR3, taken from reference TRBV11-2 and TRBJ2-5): EAGVAQSPRYKIIEKRQSVAFWCNPISGHATLYWYQQILGQGPKLLIQFQNNGVVDDSQLPKDRFSAERLKGVDSTLKIQPAKLEDSAVYLCASSLLSGTQYFGPGTRLLVL.